These 24 T cell receptor beta chains were all obtained from the same sample, sequenced in a study of blood T cell repertoires in COVID-19. Only in-frame clones appear in the TCRdb table, and some are missing; sequencing was by immunoSEQ multiplex PCR. Counted here are 300,000 to 350,000 clones, roughly 90% occurring once; the ten biggest clones make up 0.95% to 1.1%. Material for sequencing was PBMCs or T cells enriched from blood (not recorded which). These receptor sequences come from a woman aged 25 to 45 who had been exposed to COVID-19.

V gene TRBV6-5 combines with J gene TRBJ2-7, with 9 bases matching TRBD1. Per germline, CDR1 MNHEY and CDR2 SVGAGI. V gave up 0 bases and J gave up 4 bases; unmatched junction bases: 4. The CDR3 loop spans 15 amino acids. The CDR3 DNA is TGTGCCAGCAGTTACTCCGGGACAGGGTTTTACGAGCAGTACTTC. Translation: CASSYSGTGFYEQYF.

The chain joins TRBV7-9 to TRBJ1-6; D uncertain. The ends were cut back, 3 bases at V and 13 bases at J, with 10 bases in the middle. The CDR3 has 12 amino acids. Germline CDR1 and CDR2: SEHNR and FQNEAQ (reference sequence). The CDR3 region is CASSFPVSPLHF. The CDR3 coding sequence is TGTGCCAGCAGCTTTCCCGTTTCGCCCCTCCACTTT. The whole variable domain, filled in from reference TRBV7-9 and TRBJ1-6, reads DTGVSQNPRHKITKRGQNVTFRCDPISEHNRLYWYRQTLGQGPEFLTYFQNEAQLEKSRLLSDRFSAERPKGSFSTLEIQRTEQGDSAMYLCASSFPVSPLHFGNGTRLTVT.

The V gene is TRBV6-5, the J gene TRBJ1-2, with 7 bases identical to TRBD1. The length of the CDR3 is 16 residues. In germline, CDR1 is MNHEY, CDR2 SVGAGI. V lost 3 bases and J lost 2; bases outside the gene matches: 9. The CDR3 reads CASSYIRTGGNYGYTF. In DNA, the CDR3 is TGTGCCAGCAGTTATATCAGGACAGGCGGGAACTATGGCTACACCTTC.

A remark on this clone: Compared with germline, one end of the junction differs, possibly owing to a read error. The chain links TRBV7-7 to TRBJ2-3; 16 bases are shared with TRBD2. The CDR3 loop spans 20 amino acids. Germline assignment: CDR1 SSHAT and CDR2 FNYEAQ (reference sequence). The CDR3 coding sequence is TGTGCTAGCAGCCCAGGGACTAGCGGGAGGGCCCGTAGATTCTCCGATACGCAGTATTTT. It encodes CASSPGTSGRARRFSDTQYF. Using reference TRBV7-7 and TRBJ2-3 for the parts outside the CDR3, the full variable domain is GAGVSQSPRYKVTKRGQDVTLRCDPISSHATLYWYQQALGQGPEFLTYFNYEAQPDKSGLPSDRFSAERPEGSISTLTIQRTEQRDSAMYRCASSPGTSGRARRFSDTQYFGPGTRLTVL.

The chain has TRBV28 and TRBJ1-2, with a possible D match to TRBD1 (5 bases). Germline CDR1 is MDHEN and CDR2 is SYDVKM. The CDR3 covers 15 residues. Deletions cut 2 bases from V and 8 bases from J, with 18 bases between. DNA of the CDR3: TGTGCCAGCAGTTTAGGAGGGACCTCGAGAGGGGGCTACACCTTC. Amino acid sequence: CASSLGGTSRGGYTF.

This sequence joins TRBV7-9 and TRBJ2-7; tentatively, D is TRBD2 (5 bases). The germline V gene encodes CDR1 SEHNR and CDR2 FQNEAQ (reference sequence). There are 16 residues in the CDR3. Trimming left V 4 bases short and J 3 bases short, with 19 bases between. The CDR3 nucleotides read TGTGCCAGCAGCTCACCCCCCCAGCGGAAAAACTACGAGCAGTACTTC. Translation: CASSSPPQRKNYEQYF.

CDR3 coding DNA: TGTGCCAGCAGCGTAGGGGGGGATAATTCACCCCTCCACTTT. It yields the protein CASSVGGDNSPLHF. This chain links TRBV9 with TRBJ1-6, with D possibly TRBD1 on 5 matching bases. Per the germline V gene, CDR1 is SGDLS and CDR2 is YYNGEE. This CDR3 is built from 14 residues. The ends were cut back, 0 bases at V and 5 bases at J, with 6 bases in the middle.

This clone was seen once. The chain links TRBV29-1 to TRBJ2-3, with 8 bases identical to TRBD2. V lost 3 bases, J lost 6 bases, and 14 bases stayed unmatched. The germline gives CDR1 SQVTM, CDR2 ANQGSEA. The CDR3 has 16 residues. This chain's CDR3 is CSVDQGLGSPGDTQYF. The CDR3 DNA follows: TGCAGCGTTGATCAGGGACTAGGTAGCCCGGGTGATACGCAGTATTTT.

The V call is TRBV19, the J call TRBJ2-5, with 7 nucleotides matching TRBD2. Germline CDR1 and CDR2: LNHDA and SQIVND (reference sequence). V shed 1 base, J shed 2 bases, and the junction held 4 bases outside the gene matches. The length of the CDR3 is 15 residues. The DNA for the CDR3 is TGTGCCAGTAGTATAGGCCTGGGGGGGCAAGAGACCCAGTACTTC. Its translation: CASSIGLGGQETQYF.

The chain recombines TRBV3-1 (or the pseudogene TRBV3-2) with TRBJ2-1; 8 bases are shared with TRBD1. This CDR3 has 15 residues. From germline, CDR1 is LGHDT and CDR2 YNNKEL (reference sequence). J lost 6 bases, V lost 4 bases, and 8 bases had no gene match. For the CDR3, the DNA is TGTGCCAGCAGCCCCTGGGACAGGCTTAGCAATGAGCAGTTCTTC. This gives the protein CASSPWDRLSNEQFF.

The rearrangement uses TRBV6-5 and TRBJ2-7; TRBD1 is a possible D gene (10 bases). Trimming pared 8 bases from V and 9 bases from J, leaving 20 bases between. Germline V gene lookup returns CDR1 MNHEY and CDR2 SVGAGI. This CDR3 contains 13 residues. Here the CDR3 reads CASLAGQGRAQYF. The CDR3, as DNA: TGTGCCAGCCTAGCGGGACAGGGGCGCGCGCAGTACTTC.

This chain joins TRBV5-1 and TRBJ1-4; perhaps TRBD1 as D (5 bases). This CDR3 spans 14 amino acids. Germline CDR1 reads SGHRS; CDR2 reads YFSETQ. Trimming pared 3 bases from V and 6 bases from J, leaving 12 bases between. The CDR3 bases are TGCGCCAGCAGCTACGGCGGGGCCGATGAAAAACTGTTTTTT. It yields the protein CASSYGGADEKLFF.

The chain is built from TRBV6-1 and TRBJ1-2; the D is unclear. Germline assignment: CDR1 MNHNS and CDR2 SASEGT. V lost 0 bases and J lost 8, with 13 bases in between. The CDR3 is 14 amino acids. The CDR3 sequence is CASSEAEHLQGYTF. CDR3 DNA sequence: TGTGCCAGCAGTGAAGCGGAGCATCTTCAGGGCTACACCTTC.

The table lists this clone with a count of one. The rearrangement uses TRBV10-2 and TRBJ2-5, with a possible D match to TRBD1 (5 bases). The CDR3 loop spans 18 amino acids. CDR1 WSHSY and CDR2 SAAADI come from the germline V gene. The V and J ends lost 5 bases and 2 bases respectively, with 24 bases between them. CDR3 loop: CASSLGLWGETEQETQYF. In DNA form, the CDR3 reads TGCGCCAGCAGTTTAGGTCTCTGGGGCGAGACAGAACAAGAGACCCAGTACTTC.

The V gene is TRBV7-2, the J gene TRBJ2-7, with 12 bases aligning to TRBD2. The trim removed 5 bases at V and 2 bases at J, leaving 4 bases unmatched. Germline V gene data show CDR1 as SGHTA and CDR2 as FQGNSA. There are 15 residues in the CDR3. CDR3 in amino acids: CASSTRLAGAYEQYF. CDR3 DNA: TGTGCCAGCAGCACCCGACTAGCGGGAGCCTACGAGCAGTACTTC.

V usage is TRBV10-2 and J usage is TRBJ1-1; TRBD1 might be the D (6 bases). CDR3 length: 13 amino acids. CDR1 and CDR2 (germline): WSHSY, SAAADI. V dropped 3 bases and J dropped 4 bases, with 9 bases sitting between them. The CDR3 sequence: CASSEQGSTEAFF. The CDR3 bases are TGCGCCAGCAGTGAACAGGGAAGCACTGAAGCTTTCTTT.

V and J are TRBV13 and TRBJ1-3; TRBD1 might be the D (5 bases). This CDR3 is 14 amino acids long. V lost 3 bases, J lost 9 bases, and 15 bases lay in between. Germline CDR1 is PRHDT and CDR2 is FYEKMQ (reference sequence). CDR3 in amino acids: CASSFGGSGGTIYF. The CDR3 bases are TGTGCCAGCAGCTTTGGGGGGTCCGGAGGCACCATATATTTT.

The genes are TRBV15 and TRBJ2-7; 10 nucleotides match TRBD2. In germline, CDR1 is LNHNV, CDR2 YYDKDF (reference sequence). The CDR3 covers 13 residues. Losses at the gene ends were 10 bases for V and 4 bases for J; bases not matched to a gene: 7. Here the CDR3 reads CASSTGLAYEQYF. The CDR3 bases are TGTGCCAGCTCGACGGGACTAGCGTACGAGCAGTACTTC.

This clone was detected only a few times. V usage is TRBV9 and J usage is TRBJ2-7, with 13 bases that match TRBD2. In germline, CDR1 is SGDLS, CDR2 YYNGEE. CDR3 length equals 17 residues. The ends lost 0 bases at V and 0 bases at J; junction bases unmatched: 3. In nucleotides, the CDR3 is TGTGCCAGCAGCGTAGGAGGGACTAGCGGGGTCTCCTACGAGCAGTACTTC. It is translated as CASSVGGTSGVSYEQYF.

This chain connects TRBV5-4 to TRBJ2-2, with 9 bases matching TRBD1. With V trimmed by 1 base and J by 6 bases, 16 bases remained unmatched. The CDR3 contains 19 residues. The germline CDR1 and CDR2 sequences are SGHNT and YYREEE (reference sequence). The DNA of the CDR3 is TGTGCCAGCAGCTTGCACAGGGGGCAAAGGCGGGAGATCTCCGGGGAGCTGTTTTTT. Residues: CASSLHRGQRREISGELFF.

The J gene is TRBJ2-7, the V gene TRBV5-1; 11 nucleotides align to TRBD2. V shed 9 bases, J shed 4 bases, and the junction held 9 bases outside the gene matches. The CDR3 spans 14 residues. Germline CDR1 and CDR2: SGHRS and YFSETQ. The CDR3 reads CATKPGLADYEQYF. The CDR3 DNA reads as TGCGCCACAAAACCGGGACTAGCGGATTACGAGCAGTACTTC.

V and J are TRBV27 and TRBJ2-7; D gene uncertain. V lost 2 bases, J lost 5 bases, and 10 bases lay in between. The CDR3 covers 13 residues. Germline V gene sequence: CDR1 MNHEY, CDR2 SMNVEV (reference sequence). This chain's CDR3 is CASSLRSSHEQYF. Here the CDR3 DNA reads TGTGCCAGCAGTTTAAGGAGTAGTCACGAGCAGTACTTC.

The J gene is TRBJ1-5, the V gene TRBV24-1; 7 nucleotides align to TRBD1. CDR3 length equals 17 residues. With 4 bases clipped from V and 7 bases from J, the junction kept 15 bases outside the gene matches. Germline assignment: CDR1 KGHDR and CDR2 SFDVKD. The CDR3 DNA sequence: TGTGCCACCAGTGACTACCTTAAGACAGGGTCAAACCAGCCCCAGCATTTT. As protein: CATSDYLKTGSNQPQHF.

V and J are TRBV4-1 and TRBJ1-2, with D hard to call. The CDR3 extends over 13 amino acids. Germline CDR1 reads MGHRA; CDR2 reads YSYEKL. Trimming removed 0 bases at V and 6 bases at J, with 8 bases between. CDR3 coding DNA: TGCGCCAGCAGCCAAGATCCCGTAAATGGCTACACCTTC. Residues: CASSQDPVNGYTF.